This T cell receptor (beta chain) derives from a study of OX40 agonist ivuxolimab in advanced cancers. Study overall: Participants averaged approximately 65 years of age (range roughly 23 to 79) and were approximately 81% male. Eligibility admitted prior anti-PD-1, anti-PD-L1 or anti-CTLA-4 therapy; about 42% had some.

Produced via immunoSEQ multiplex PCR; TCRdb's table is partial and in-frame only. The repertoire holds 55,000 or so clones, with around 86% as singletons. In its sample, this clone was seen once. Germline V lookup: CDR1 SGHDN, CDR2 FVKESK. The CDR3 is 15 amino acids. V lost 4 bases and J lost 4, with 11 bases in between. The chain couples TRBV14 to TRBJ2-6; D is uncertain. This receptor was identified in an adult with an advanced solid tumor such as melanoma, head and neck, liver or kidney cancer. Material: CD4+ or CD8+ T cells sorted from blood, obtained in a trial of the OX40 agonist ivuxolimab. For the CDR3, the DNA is TGTGCCAGCAGCCCAATTGGGTCAGGGGCCAACGTCCTGACTTTC. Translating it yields CASSPIGSGANVLTF.